The sequence of this TCR beta chain was determined in a study of neurological immune-mediated disorders. This clonotype has a count of ten or more. TCRdb re-derived calls from the 5' RACE reads in MiXCR, one entry per CDR3 protein. The sample yields under 80,000 distinct CDR3 sequences, 13% to 15% seen once. The CDR3 has 14 amino acids. CDR1 is ENHRY and CDR2 is SYGVKD in the germline V gene. The germline V and J ends were trimmed by 3 bases and 2 bases, with 11 bases remaining between them. This sequence was found in a woman in her 50s in good health. The chain is built from TRBV10-3 and TRBJ2-7; D is ambiguous. Sequencing input: PBMCs. The CDR3 nucleotides read TGTGCCATCAGTGACCCCGTTAATCCCTACGAGCAGTACTTC. It specifies CAISDPVNPYEQYF.